Below are 21 T cell receptor beta chains sequenced from a single sample in a study of Tregs in tolerant kidney transplant recipients. Clones were read by immunoSEQ multiplex PCR, and TCRdb kept only the in-frame ones, dropping some. This sample has 60,000 or so clones; roughly 85% occur once, and the top ten carry 2.1%. The source was Tregs from blood, collected before the transplant. All receptors derive from a human donor who received a combined kidney and bone marrow transplant.

The chain is built from TRBV29-1 and TRBJ2-6; 13 bases fit TRBD2. The germline V gene encodes CDR1 SQVTM and CDR2 ANQGSEA. The CDR3 extends over 16 amino acids. Trimming removed 8 bases from V and 0 bases from J; junction bases left unmatched: 4. In DNA, the CDR3 is TGCAGCACTTGGACTAGCGGGGGCTCTGGGGCCAACGTCCTGACTTTC. Translated: CSTWTSGGSGANVLTF. The whole variable domain, remainder taken from reference TRBV29-1 and TRBJ2-6, is SAVISQKPSRDICQRGTSLTIQCQVDSQVTMMFWYRQQPGQSLTLIATANQGSEATYESGFVIDKFPISRPNLTFSTLTVSNMSPEDSSIYLCSTWTSGGSGANVLTFGAGSRLTVL.

The chain uses TRBV12-5 and TRBJ2-7; 7 positions match TRBD2. The trim removed 4 bases at V and 0 bases at J, leaving 30 bases unmatched. The germline CDR1 and CDR2 sequences are LGHNT and FRNRAP. The CDR3 has 23 residues. The CDR3 DNA follows: TGTGCTAGTGGTTCGGGCCGTAGGGACTACCTATCTCTTAGGGGAATAAGCTCCTACGAGCAGTACTTC. This translates into CASGSGRRDYLSLRGISSYEQYF.

This chain joins TRBV6-4 and TRBJ2-1, with a weak D call TRBD1 (5 bases). Germline assignment: CDR1 MRHNA and CDR2 SNTAGT. The length of the CDR3 is 12 residues. V was cut by 10 bases and J by 5 bases, with 12 bases left in between. Here the CDR3 DNA reads TGTGCCACACCGAAAGGGGACAATGAGCAGTTCTTC. It codes for CATPKGDNEQFF.

The chain uses TRBV29-1 and TRBJ2-3; D remains ambiguous. CDR3 size: 13 residues. The germline V gene has CDR1 SQVTM and CDR2 ANQGSEA. V lost 1 base and J 1 base, leaving 6 bases between the germline ends. The CDR3 protein is CSVEVSGTDTQYF. The CDR3 DNA reads as TGCAGCGTTGAAGTGTCGGGCACAGATACGCAGTATTTT.

In this sample, this clone turned up once. This sequence joins TRBV19 and TRBJ2-7, with 11 positions matching TRBD2. This CDR3 comprises 16 residues. Germline V gene lookup returns CDR1 LNHDA and CDR2 SQIVND (reference sequence). The ends lost 5 bases at V and 0 bases at J; junction bases unmatched: 6. CDR3 residues: CASSLGLAVSSYEQYF. Written as DNA, the CDR3 is TGTGCCAGTAGTCTGGGACTAGCGGTAAGCTCCTACGAGCAGTACTTC.

This sequence joins TRBV30 and TRBJ2-7; D remains unclear. CDR1 is GTSNPN and CDR2 is SVGIG in the germline V gene (reference sequence). The CDR3 covers 17 residues. The V gene lost 4 bases and the J gene lost 5 bases, with 27 bases spanning the gap. CDR3 residues: CAWNRRAGQVVRHEQYF. In DNA form, the CDR3 reads TGTGCCTGGAACCGACGGGCAGGTCAGGTCGTTAGGCACGAGCAGTACTTC. The complete variable domain, with remaining parts taken from reference TRBV30 and TRBJ2-7, reads SQTIHQWPATLVQPVGSPLSLECTVEGTSNPNLYWYRQAAGRGLQLLFYSVGIGQISSEVPQNLSASRPQDRQFILSSKKLLLSDSGFYLCAWNRRAGQVVRHEQYFGPGTRLTVT.

J is TRBJ2-1 and V is TRBV11-2, with D tentatively TRBD2 (6 bases). This CDR3 has 15 residues. Germline CDR1 is SGHAT and CDR2 is FQNNGV. Trimming pared 5 bases from V and 0 bases from J, leaving 11 bases between. The CDR3 region is CASSSGTPSYNEQFF. In DNA form, the CDR3 reads TGTGCCAGCAGCAGTGGGACTCCCTCCTACAATGAGCAGTTCTTC. The full variable domain, its missing parts supplied by reference TRBV11-2 and TRBJ2-1, is EAGVAQSPRYKIIEKRQSVAFWCNPISGHATLYWYQQILGQGPKLLIQFQNNGVVDDSQLPKDRFSAERLKGVDSTLKIQPAKLEDSAVYLCASSSGTPSYNEQFFGPGTRLTVL.

The chain employs TRBV4-1 and TRBJ1-1; maybe TRBD1 (6 bases). V was pared by 4 bases and J by 2 bases, with 14 bases between. CDR3 size: 15 residues. In germline, CDR1 is MGHRA, CDR2 YSYEKL. CDR3 residues: CASSRSRGDNTEAFF. The CDR3 bases are TGCGCCAGCAGCCGCAGCAGGGGAGATAACACTGAAGCTTTCTTT.

The chain carries TRBV7-9 and TRBJ2-7, with D unresolved. Germline V lookup: CDR1 SEHNR, CDR2 FQNEAQ (reference sequence). The length of the CDR3 is 13 residues. V lost 1 base, J lost 4 bases, and 8 bases lay in between. CDR3 loop: CASSLEVTYEQYF. The CDR3 DNA reads TGTGCCAGCAGCTTAGAAGTGACATACGAGCAGTACTTC. The variable domain in full, with the rest retrieved from reference TRBV7-9 and TRBJ2-7, is DTGVSQNPRHKITKRGQNVTFRCDPISEHNRLYWYRQTLGQGPEFLTYFQNEAQLEKSRLLSDRFSAERPKGSFSTLEIQRTEQGDSAMYLCASSLEVTYEQYFGPGTRLTVT.

V gene TRBV5-1 combines with J gene TRBJ1-4; D not certain. Germline CDR1 is SGHRS and CDR2 is YFSETQ. The length of the CDR3 is 15 residues. Trimming stripped 3 bases from V and 0 bases from J, with 9 bases between. The CDR3 DNA is TGCGCCAGCAGCTCGACAAGCGCAACTAATGAAAAACTGTTTTTT. It codes for CASSSTSATNEKLFF.

The chain employs TRBV11-3 and TRBJ2-7, with 9 bases fitting TRBD1. The CDR3 is 16 residues long. CDR1 SGHNT and CDR2 YENEEA come from the germline V gene. J gave up 4 bases and V 0 bases, and 7 bases lay outside the gene matches. Here the CDR3 reads CASSLDRETGGYEQYF. CDR3 sequence (DNA): TGTGCCAGCAGCTTAGATCGAGAGACAGGGGGATACGAGCAGTACTTC.

V is TRBV30 and J is TRBJ2-5, with D maybe TRBD1 (5 bases). The length of the CDR3 is 14 residues. From germline, CDR1 is GTSNPN and CDR2 SVGIG (reference sequence). Trimming cost V 2 bases and J 1 base, with 11 bases left between them. The CDR3 sequence is CAWSRGRAQETQYF. The CDR3 DNA reads as TGTGCCTGGAGTAGAGGCAGGGCCCAAGAGACCCAGTACTTC.

The rearrangement uses TRBV11-2 and TRBJ2-7, with 7 nucleotides matching TRBD1. This CDR3 has 14 amino acids. Germline values: CDR1 SGHAT, CDR2 FQNNGV. V was clipped by 5 bases and J by 9 bases; unmatched bases: 13. CDR3: CASSIQGSPLGQYF. The CDR3 nucleotides are TGTGCCAGCAGCATACAGGGGTCGCCTCTTGGGCAGTACTTC.

This clone has a handful of counts. V is TRBV7-9 and J is TRBJ2-7, with 8 bases matching TRBD1. This CDR3 spans 14 amino acids. With V trimmed by 6 bases and J by 4 bases, 8 bases remained unmatched. Germline V gene sequence: CDR1 SEHNR, CDR2 FQNEAQ (reference sequence). The chain's CDR3 is CASSYTGGLYEQYF. In DNA, the CDR3 is TGTGCCAGCAGTTATACAGGGGGTCTATACGAGCAGTACTTC.

The V call is TRBV4-2, the J call TRBJ1-2; tentative D call: TRBD1 (5 bases). Trimming shortened V by 4 bases and J by 0 bases, and 12 bases separated the two germline ends. The CDR3 extends over 15 amino acids. Per the germline V gene, CDR1 is LGHNA and CDR2 is YNFKEQ. The CDR3 spells CASSPSGATNYGYTF. CDR3 DNA sequence: TGTGCCAGCAGCCCGTCCGGGGCGACTAACTATGGCTACACCTTC.

V and J are TRBV11-2 and TRBJ2-5; D is perhaps TRBD2 (6 bases). The closer fit of TRBJ2-7 to the DNA end suggests the J call may be wrong. CDR3 size: 14 residues. Germline V lookup: CDR1 SGHAT, CDR2 FQNNGV. This chain's CDR3 is CASSLGGGTYEQYF. The CDR3 DNA follows: TGTGCCAGCAGCTTAGGCGGCGGGACCTACGAGCAGTACTTC.

V and J are TRBV5-1 and TRBJ1-2; TRBD1 might be the D (6 bases). Per the germline V gene, CDR1 is SGHRS and CDR2 is YFSETQ. This CDR3 is built from 14 residues. The V gene lost 3 bases and the J gene lost 5 bases, with 14 bases spanning the gap. The CDR3 protein is CASSSLTGAYGYTF. As DNA, the CDR3 is TGCGCCAGCAGCTCCCTGACAGGAGCTTATGGCTACACCTTC.

The rearrangement joins TRBV7-8 to TRBJ1-1; tentatively, D is TRBD1 (5 bases). Trimming removed 5 bases at V and 5 bases at J, with 21 bases between. The CDR3 sequence is 16 residues long. From germline, CDR1 is SGHVS and CDR2 FQNEAQ. CDR3 in DNA: TGTGCCAGCAGCAGCAGAGGGCAGGCCGGGGGGACTGAAGCTTTCTTT. This translates into CASSSRGQAGGTEAFF.

This clone was counted a single time. This CDR3 is CASRGQGSYEQYF. CDR3 nucleotides: TGTGCCAGCAGAGGACAGGGCTCCTACGAGCAGTACTTC. The V call is TRBV28, the J call TRBJ2-5; 8 nucleotides match TRBD1. The DNA end is more similar to TRBJ2-7, so the J call may be wrong. This CDR3 region has 13 residues. Germline lookup yields CDR1 MDHEN and CDR2 SYDVKM.

The rearrangement joins TRBV19 to TRBJ2-3; D tentatively fits TRBD1 or TRBD2 (5 bases each). Germline loops: CDR1 LNHDA, CDR2 SQIVND (reference sequence). The V gene lost 3 bases and the J gene lost 1 base, with 11 bases spanning the gap. The CDR3 runs to 15 residues. CDR3 protein: CASSIGGRGTDTQYF. The DNA for the CDR3 is TGTGCCAGTAGTATTGGAGGCAGGGGCACAGATACGCAGTATTTT.

The chain carries TRBV6-1 and TRBJ1-2; TRBD1 matches 11 bases. This CDR3 is built from 15 residues. The germline V gene encodes CDR1 MNHNS and CDR2 SASEGT. V shed 3 bases, J shed 8 bases, and the junction held 8 bases outside the gene matches. CDR3 loop: CASSDPGQGEAGYTF. CDR3 sequence (DNA): TGTGCCAGCAGTGACCCGGGACAGGGGGAGGCAGGCTACACCTTC.